These 27 T cell receptor beta chains share one sample of origin, sequenced in a study of PD-L1 blockade in urothelial cancer (dated by TCRdb to between 2016 and 2019). Receptor libraries were prepared by the immunoSEQ multiplex PCR assay. TCRdb took this table from immuneACCESS and kept in-frame rearrangements with V and J called. Such tables lack part of the clones; where checked against another copy, unresolved V genes explain under half of the gap, and the rest is unexplained. This sample holds fewer than 40,000 clones; over 75% were observed only once. The ten largest clones add up to 8.3% of the sample. The source material was PBMCs, sampled around atezolizumab (anti-PD-L1) treatment. Receptors originate from a man in his 70s with urothelial cancer.

The gene calls are TRBV2 and TRBJ2-7, with 10 bases identical to TRBD1. The CDR3 has 14 amino acids. J lost 2 bases, V lost 10 bases, and 8 bases had no gene match. CDR1 is SNHLY and CDR2 is FYNNEI in the germline V gene. CDR3 amino acids: CAIGTGEPTYEQYF. DNA of the CDR3: TGTGCCATAGGGACAGGGGAGCCCACCTACGAGCAGTACTTC. The full variable domain, completed using reference TRBV2 and TRBJ2-7, is EPEVTQTPSHQVTQMGQEVILRCVPISNHLYFYWYRQILGQKVEFLVSFYNNEISEKSEIFDDQFSVERPDGSNFTLKIRSTKLEDSAMYFCAIGTGEPTYEQYFGPGTRLTVT.

The chain employs TRBV11-2 and TRBJ2-1; TRBD2 agrees at 9 bases. The CDR3 consists of 15 residues. Germline V lookup: CDR1 SGHAT, CDR2 FQNNGV. V gave up 5 bases and J gave up 4 bases; unmatched junction bases: 6. The CDR3: CASSPRAGGYNEQFF. As DNA, the CDR3 is TGTGCCAGCAGCCCCAGGGCGGGAGGGTACAATGAGCAGTTCTTC.

This chain uses TRBV7-8 with TRBJ1-1; weak D call: TRBD1 (5 bases). CDR1 is SGHVS and CDR2 is FQNEAQ in the germline V gene. The V and J ends lost 2 bases and 1 base respectively, with 14 bases between them. The CDR3 loop spans 16 amino acids. CDR3 DNA: TGTGCCAGCAGCTTAAGGGACTTACGAACGAACACTGAAGCTTTCTTT. Translation: CASSLRDLRTNTEAFF.

The CDR3 here is CSAISTDTQYF. The CDR3 DNA reads TGCAGTGCTATAAGCACAGATACGCAGTATTTT. The gene calls are TRBV20-1 and TRBJ2-3; D unresolved. Trimming took off 4 bases at V and 0 bases at J, with 2 bases between the two ends. This CDR3 spans 11 amino acids. CDR1 is DFQATT and CDR2 is SNEGSKA in the germline V gene (reference sequence).

The genes are TRBV18 and TRBJ1-5; perhaps TRBD1 as D (5 bases). The CDR3 extends over 14 amino acids. Trimming cost V 2 bases and J 7 bases, with 12 bases left between them. Germline values: CDR1 KGHSH, CDR2 LQKENI. CDR3 region: CASSPGGTGQPQHF. The CDR3, as DNA: TGTGCCAGCTCACCAGGGGGGACGGGACAGCCCCAGCATTTT.

The V gene is TRBV5-1, the J gene TRBJ2-4; TRBD2 agrees at 14 bases. The germline V gene encodes CDR1 SGHRS and CDR2 YFSETQ. With V trimmed by 1 base and J by 7 bases, 10 bases remained unmatched. This CDR3 is built from 18 residues. CDR3 sequence: CASSLSTSGRAIGNIQYF. The CDR3 DNA reads TGCGCCAGCAGCTTGTCGACTAGCGGGAGGGCCATTGGTAACATTCAGTACTTC.

The gene calls are TRBV28 and TRBJ2-5; 11 nucleotides agree with TRBD1. After removal of 5 bases from V and 4 bases from J, the junction contained 3 bases not matched to a gene. The germline V gene has CDR1 MDHEN and CDR2 SYDVKM. There are 14 residues in the CDR3. DNA for the CDR3: TGTGCCAGCAGTAAGGACAGGGGGCGAGAGACCCAGTACTTC. It yields the protein CASSKDRGRETQYF. Variable domain in full (rest from reference TRBV28 and TRBJ2-5): DVKVTQSSRYLVKRTGEKVFLECVQDMDHENMFWYRQDPGLGLRLIYFSYDVKMKEKGDIPEGYSVSREKKERFSLILESASTNQTSMYLCASSKDRGRETQYFGPGTRLLVL.

The V call is TRBV14, the J call TRBJ2-7; D not resolved. The germline V and J ends were trimmed by 1 base and 10 bases, with 11 bases remaining between them. Germline V gives CDR1 SGHDN, CDR2 FVKESK. The CDR3 contains 12 residues. The CDR3 protein is CASSQVSARQYF. As DNA, the CDR3 is TGTGCCAGCAGCCAAGTTTCCGCGCGACAGTACTTC. Supplemented by reference TRBV14 and TRBJ2-7, the full variable domain reads EAGVTQFPSHSVIEKGQTVTLRCDPISGHDNLYWYRRVMGKEIKFLLHFVKESKQDESGMPNNRFLAERTGGTYSTLKVQPAELEDSGVYFCASSQVSARQYFGPGTRLTVT.

This clone has only a few counts. This chain links TRBV6-5 with TRBJ2-2, with 8 bases identical to TRBD2. CDR3 length: 12 residues. Germline V gene sequence: CDR1 MNHEY, CDR2 SVGAGI. In nucleotides, the CDR3 is TGTGCTGGTGGGACTAGTGCCGGGGAGCTGTTTTTT. It yields the protein CAGGTSAGELFF.

The chain carries TRBV7-6 and TRBJ2-3, with 7 positions matching TRBD1. The CDR3 extends over 15 amino acids. Germline V lookup: CDR1 SGHVS, CDR2 FNYEAQ. V was pared by 3 bases and J by 2 bases, with 5 bases of the junction left unmatched. The CDR3 nucleotides read TGTGCCAGCAGCTTCAAGGGACAGCTCACAGATACGCAGTATTTT. Amino acid sequence: CASSFKGQLTDTQYF.

In its sample, this clone was seen once. V is TRBV5-1 and J is TRBJ2-3; D is ambiguous. CDR1 and CDR2 (germline): SGHRS, YFSETQ. V lost 5 bases to trimming and J lost 6 bases, with 13 bases between them. CDR3 length equals 13 residues. This CDR3 is CASRISSRDTQYF. In nucleotides, the CDR3 is TGCGCCAGCAGGATTTCCTCGCGGGATACGCAGTATTTT.

The chain employs TRBV20-1 and TRBJ1-2; D gene uncertain. Germline V CDR1 and CDR2: DFQATT, SNEGSKA (reference sequence). This CDR3 has 11 amino acids. The V and J ends lost 2 bases and 6 bases respectively, with 7 bases between them. The CDR3 nucleotides read TGCAGTGCTAGACCCGGGGATGGCTACACCTTC. It is translated as CSARPGDGYTF.

This chain joins TRBV19 and TRBJ2-7; TRBD2 might be the D (5 bases). Germline V lookup: CDR1 LNHDA, CDR2 SQIVND (reference sequence). The CDR3 sequence is 13 residues long. Trimming took 4 bases from V and 0 from J, leaving 7 bases between them. The CDR3 sequence is CASSRGSSYEQYF. CDR3 bases: TGTGCCAGTAGTAGAGGGAGCTCCTACGAGCAGTACTTC.

This sequence joins TRBV9 and TRBJ2-3, with 7 positions matching TRBD2. V shed 0 bases and J 4 bases; nucleotides not matched to a gene: 20. Germline lookup yields CDR1 SGDLS and CDR2 YYNGEE. The CDR3 runs to 20 residues. The CDR3 coding sequence is TGTGCCAGCAGCGTAGTTAGGACGAGCGGGGCCCCAAAGGCCGCAGATACGCAGTATTTT. Translating gives CASSVVRTSGAPKAADTQYF. Filled out from reference TRBV9 and TRBJ2-3, the complete variable domain reads DSGVTQTPKHLITATGQRVTLRCSPRSGDLSVYWYQQSLDQGLQFLIQYYNGEERAKGNILERFSAQQFPDLHSELNLSSLELGDSALYFCASSVVRTSGAPKAADTQYFGPGTRLTVL.

The gene calls are TRBV7-2 and TRBJ2-1, with 9 bases matching TRBD1. After removal of 2 bases from V and 5 bases from J, the junction contained 4 bases not matched to a gene. The length of the CDR3 is 15 residues. Germline loops: CDR1 SGHTA, CDR2 FQGNSA. CDR3 bases: TGTGCCAGCAGCTTATGGGGACAGGGAGACAATGAGCAGTTCTTC. It specifies CASSLWGQGDNEQFF.

This clone has only a few counts. Mismatch with germline at one junction end may stem from a read error. The chain links TRBV6-5 to TRBJ2-3, with D maybe TRBD1 (5 bases). Germline CDR1 reads MNHEY; CDR2 reads SVGAGI. The CDR3 is 14 amino acids. This CDR3 reads CASSYSRGTDTQYF. The CDR3 nucleotides read TGTGCCAGCAGTTACTCAAGGGGCACCGATACGCAGTATTTT.

The chain couples TRBV4-2 to TRBJ2-1; no definite D call. This CDR3 region has 15 residues. From germline, CDR1 is LGHNA and CDR2 YNFKEQ. V was shortened by 0 bases and J by 2 bases, with 8 bases between the two germline ends. As DNA, the CDR3 is TGTGCCAGCAGCCAAGATGTAGCCGCCTACAATGAGCAGTTCTTC. This sequence encodes CASSQDVAAYNEQFF.

This clone was recorded once. The junction departs from the called germline gene at one end, perhaps through a read error. This chain uses TRBV20-1 with TRBJ2-7; 9 bases are a match to TRBD2. The CDR3 covers 11 residues. CDR1 is DFQATT and CDR2 is SNEGSKA in the germline V gene (reference sequence). CDR3 amino acids: CSGAGGYEQYF. For the CDR3, the DNA is TGTAGCGGAGCGGGAGGCTACGAGCAGTACTTC.

This chain uses TRBV14 with TRBJ2-1; 7 bases fit TRBD1. Germline V gives CDR1 SGHDN, CDR2 FVKESK. The CDR3 consists of 12 residues. V dropped 3 bases and J dropped 10; count of bases not matched to a gene: 3. This CDR3 reads CASSQTGIEQFF. CDR3 bases: TGTGCCAGCAGCCAGACAGGGATCGAGCAGTTCTTC.

The rearrangement links TRBV19 to TRBJ2-7; D may be TRBD2 (7 bases). The CDR3 extends over 16 amino acids. The germline CDR1 and CDR2 sequences are LNHDA and SQIVND (reference sequence). Trimming shortened V by 4 bases and J by 3 bases, and 19 bases separated the two germline ends. The CDR3 loop reads CASSKRGGTAGYEQYF. For the CDR3, the DNA is TGTGCCAGTAGTAAGAGGGGGGGGACGGCGGGCTACGAGCAGTACTTC.

This clone was observed a single time. The rearrangement links TRBV10-3 to TRBJ1-1, with D possibly TRBD1 on 5 matching bases. The CDR3 contains 13 residues. V gave up 2 bases and J gave up 13 bases, with 17 bases separating them. The germline V gene encodes CDR1 ENHRY and CDR2 SYGVKD. The CDR3 loop reads CAISERAGRLLFF. DNA for the CDR3: TGTGCCATCAGTGAGAGGGCAGGGCGGTTACTTTTCTTT.

About this clone: A junction end diverges from the germline sequence, so it may reflect a read error. The rearrangement links TRBV15 to TRBJ1-1; 7 bases agree with TRBD1. CDR3 size: 15 residues. Germline V gene data show CDR1 as LNHNV and CDR2 as YYDKDF (reference sequence). In nucleotides, the CDR3 is TGTGCCACCAGCAGGGCCCCGACAGGGAACGCTGAAGCTTTCTTT. The encoded protein is CATSRAPTGNAEAFF.

J is TRBJ1-1 and V is TRBV18, with TRBD1 identical over 7 bases. The V gene end was trimmed by 4 bases and the J gene end by 5 bases; junction bases not matched to a gene: 16. From germline, CDR1 is KGHSH and CDR2 LQKENI. The CDR3 is 17 residues long. For the CDR3, the DNA is TGTGCCAGCTCACTGGGGGTATCAGGGGGGAACAGGACTGAAGCTTTCTTT. Translated: CASSLGVSGGNRTEAFF.

The J gene is TRBJ2-1, the V gene TRBV11-2, with TRBD1 matching 8 bases. CDR1 and CDR2 (germline): SGHAT, FQNNGV. J lost 8 bases, V lost 5 bases, and 8 bases had no gene match. The CDR3 is 14 residues long. Written as DNA, the CDR3 is TGTGCCAGCAGCACCCGGACAGGGAATGATGAGCAGTTCTTC. It specifies CASSTRTGNDEQFF.

The V call is TRBV25-1, the J call TRBJ1-3; 7 bases align to TRBD1. V dropped 0 bases and J dropped 9; count of bases not matched to a gene: 2. The CDR3 is 13 amino acids. Per germline, CDR1 MGHDK and CDR2 SYGVNS. CDR3 sequence (DNA): TGTGCCAGCAGTGAATATGCAGGGGGCACCATATATTTT. The encoded protein is CASSEYAGGTIYF.

This clone was picked up a small number of times. The V and J genes are TRBV7-9 and TRBJ1-5; D gene uncertain. The CDR3 is 14 amino acids. Trimming took 5 bases from V and 2 from J, leaving 10 bases between them. Germline CDR1 reads SEHNR; CDR2 reads FQNEAQ (reference sequence). The DNA for the CDR3 is TGTGCCAGCAGCCTCATGGGAGGCAATCAGCCCCAGCATTTT. Translation: CASSLMGGNQPQHF.

The V and J genes are TRBV30 and TRBJ1-2; 11 nucleotides align to TRBD1. CDR1 and CDR2 (germline): GTSNPN, SVGIG (reference sequence). V was pared by 2 bases and J by 5 bases, with 10 bases of the junction left unmatched. The CDR3 has 16 residues. CDR3: CAWSPDRGPGLYGYTF. Here the CDR3 DNA reads TGTGCCTGGAGTCCGGACAGGGGGCCGGGGTTATATGGCTACACCTTC. Drawing the rest from reference TRBV30 and TRBJ1-2, the complete variable domain is SQTIHQWPATLVQPVGSPLSLECTVEGTSNPNLYWYRQAAGRGLQLLFYSVGIGQISSEVPQNLSASRPQDRQFILSSKKLLLSDSGFYLCAWSPDRGPGLYGYTFGSGTRLTVV.